This TCR beta chain originates from a study of blood T cell repertoires in COVID-19. How the authors handled the data: Using reference gene primer amplification, nucleated cell counts were estimated. Sequencing was performed with immunoSEQ multiplex PCR; in TCRdb, only in-frame clones are kept and a portion is missing. Clone size and V and J calls were adopted from that table, with D and trimming inferred from the DNA. The data show approximately 280,000 clones, 65% to 85% seen once. With 4 bases removed from V and 1 base from J, the gap between germline ends came to 12 bases. Germline values: CDR1 SGHNT, CDR2 YYREEE (reference sequence). This CDR3 spans 16 amino acids.

The chain combines TRBV5-4 with TRBJ2-6; D is perhaps TRBD1 (5 bases). The TCR was taken from a human donor with COVID-19, enrolled during active disease. The donor label of this sample is uncertain. Sequencing was carried out using peripheral blood. The CDR3 spells CASSLQGLSGANVLTF. In DNA, the CDR3 is TGTGCCAGCAGCCTCCAGGGCTTATCTGGGGCCAACGTCCTGACTTTC.